The clone carrying this T cell receptor beta chain appeared many times. No antigen is known for it. The sample originates from a study of T cells after yellow fever vaccination. Via MiXCR, TCRdb re-called the 5' RACE reads, giving one row per CDR3 protein. The data show a few hundred thousand distinct CDR3 sequences, 6% to 7.5% seen once. General study points: A secondary response was less intense yet reached its peak sooner, at day 5 versus 15.

Trimming took off 3 bases at V and 12 bases at J, with 15 bases between the two ends. The CDR3 spans 13 residues. The rearrangement joins TRBV12-3 or TRBV12-4 to TRBJ2-1; perhaps TRBD1 as D (5 bases). The sample in question was CD4+ T cells sorted from PBMCs, obtained 15 days after the yellow fever booster vaccination. The receptor comes from a man aged 25-40 years who received the YFV17D yellow fever vaccine. This chain's CDR3 is CASSFEVVRGQFF. CDR3 DNA sequence: TGTGCCAGCAGTTTTGAGGTTGTTAGGGGGCAGTTCTTC.